Below, 18 T cell receptor beta chains from the same sample are listed, as sequenced in a study of beta chain features in type 1 diabetes. Sequenced material consisted of expressed TCRB transcripts (all of the isolated RNA was reverse transcribed). Repertoires were generated with immunoSEQ multiplex PCR, while TCRdb's copy carries only in-frame clones and drops some. The data contain 860,000 or so clones, roughly 17% of them singletons. Input material: naive CD4+ T cells from blood. The receptors stem from a woman under 30 in good health.

The chain couples TRBV4-2 to TRBJ2-2, with 10 nucleotides matching TRBD2. This CDR3 is 16 amino acids long. J gave up 6 bases and V 0 bases, and 4 bases lay outside the gene matches. Germline CDR1 is LGHNA and CDR2 is YNFKEQ. DNA of the CDR3: TGTGCCAGCAGCCAAGATTGGCTAGCGGGAGCCGGGGAGCTGTTTTTT. Its translation is CASSQDWLAGAGELFF.

This clone was detected only a few times. The rearrangement uses TRBV28 and TRBJ1-2, with D possibly matching TRBD1 (5 bases). Germline V gene sequence: CDR1 MDHEN, CDR2 SYDVKM. The V and J ends lost 3 bases and 6 bases respectively, with 17 bases between them. This CDR3 contains 15 residues. The CDR3 DNA reads as TGTGCCAGCAGTTTGCCTCAGGGTTATCGCGATGGCTACACCTTC. Protein product: CASSLPQGYRDGYTF.

This clone showed up just a few times. The chain carries TRBV5-1 and TRBJ2-1; no reliable D call. The CDR3 totals 13 residues. Looked up from germline, CDR1 is SGHRS and CDR2 is YFSETQ. Between the trimmed V and J ends, which lost 3 bases and 6 bases, there was a span of 10 bases. The CDR3 DNA is TGCGCCAGCAGCTCACGATCCCGCAATGAGCAGTTCTTC. Its protein is CASSSRSRNEQFF.

This chain uses TRBV5-4 with TRBJ2-1, with a weak D call TRBD2 (6 bases). The CDR3 spans 14 residues. Germline CDR1 and CDR2: SGHNT and YYREEE (reference sequence). Trimming left V 2 bases short and J 9 bases short, with 15 bases between. The CDR3 protein is CASSFSSGRTEQFF. For the CDR3, the DNA is TGTGCCAGCAGCTTCTCTTCAGGGAGGACTGAGCAGTTCTTC.

J is TRBJ2-1 and V is TRBV7-3, with D maybe TRBD2 (6 bases). V gave up 5 bases and J gave up 5 bases, with 19 bases separating them. The germline gives CDR1 SGHTA, CDR2 FQGTGA. The CDR3 is 16 residues long. The CDR3 loop reads CASSPQGGLPHNEQFF. The CDR3 DNA sequence: TGTGCCAGCAGCCCCCAGGGCGGACTACCACACAATGAGCAGTTCTTC.

This clone was counted a few times. The chain employs TRBV5-1 and TRBJ2-3, with TRBD2 matching over 8 bases. This CDR3 comprises 15 residues. Germline assignment: CDR1 SGHRS and CDR2 YFSETQ. Unmatched junction bases numbered 4, after V lost 0 bases and J lost 4 bases. As DNA, the CDR3 is TGCGCCAGCAGCTTGGCGGACGGGAGGGCAGATACGCAGTATTTT. Protein sequence: CASSLADGRADTQYF.

J is TRBJ1-1 and V is TRBV29-1; 7 nucleotides match TRBD1. In germline, CDR1 is SQVTM, CDR2 ANQGSEA. This CDR3 spans 13 amino acids. V gave up 7 bases and J gave up 0 bases; unmatched junction bases: 5. Here the CDR3 DNA reads TGCAGCGCCCTGGGACAGATGAACACTGAAGCTTTCTTT. Its protein product is CSALGQMNTEAFF.

This clone was seen more than once but under ten times. The chain carries TRBV10-3 and TRBJ2-3, with D unclear. From germline, CDR1 is ENHRY and CDR2 SYGVKD. V lost 2 bases and J lost 2, with 8 bases in between. The CDR3 runs 14 residues. This chain's CDR3 is CAISEVAFTDTQYF. In nucleotides, the CDR3 is TGTGCCATCAGTGAGGTCGCTTTCACAGATACGCAGTATTTT.

This clone showed up just a few times. The gene calls are TRBV19 and TRBJ2-1; TRBD2 agrees at 11 bases. This CDR3 comprises 16 residues. CDR1 LNHDA and CDR2 SQIVND come from the germline V gene (reference sequence). V dropped 3 bases and J dropped 3; count of bases not matched to a gene: 4. The CDR3 DNA follows: TGTGCCAGTAGTATGGCGACTAGCGGGAACTACAATGAGCAGTTCTTC. Protein sequence: CASSMATSGNYNEQFF. The full variable domain, with the rest looked up from reference TRBV19 and TRBJ2-1, is DGGITQSPKYLFRKEGQNVTLSCEQNLNHDAMYWYRQDPGQGLRLIYYSQIVNDFQKGDIAEGYSVSREKKESFPLTVTSAQKNPTAFYLCASSMATSGNYNEQFFGPGTRLTVL.

The table lists this clone with a few counts. The CDR3 DNA is TGTGCCAGCAGCTTAGGGGTCGGCCCCTACGAGCAGTACTTC. Translation gives CASSLGVGPYEQYF. V usage is TRBV11-2 and J usage is TRBJ2-7; no reliable D call. Trimming left V 1 base short and J 2 bases short, with 9 bases between. The CDR3 sequence is 14 residues long. Germline V gene lookup returns CDR1 SGHAT and CDR2 FQNNGV.

This clone came up a few times. The J gene is TRBJ2-2, the V gene TRBV10-3, with D tentatively TRBD2 (6 bases). The V and J ends lost 10 bases and 2 bases respectively, with 17 bases between them. The CDR3 has 15 residues. Germline V lookup: CDR1 ENHRY, CDR2 SYGVKD. CDR3 residues: CATGGVAPNTGELFF. The CDR3 DNA reads as TGTGCCACCGGGGGAGTGGCCCCTAACACCGGGGAGCTGTTTTTT.

The chain employs TRBV29-1 and TRBJ1-1; D ambiguous. This CDR3 contains 18 residues. Germline CDR1 is SQVTM and CDR2 is ANQGSEA. With 2 bases removed from V and 4 bases from J, the gap between germline ends came to 26 bases. CDR3 nucleotide sequence: TGCAGCGTTGAATATTCCAAGCCCCACAGTCGCGGGTTCACTGAAGCTTTCTTT. It translates to CSVEYSKPHSRGFTEAFF.

The J gene is TRBJ1-5, the V gene TRBV5-1, with 8 bases lining up with TRBD1. Losses at the gene ends were 4 bases for V and 1 base for J; bases not matched to a gene: 4. The CDR3 length is 15 residues. The germline V gene has CDR1 SGHRS and CDR2 YFSETQ. For the CDR3, the DNA is TGCGCCAGCAGCAGGACAGGGACGAGCAATCAGCCCCAGCATTTT. This encodes CASSRTGTSNQPQHF. The variable domain in full, completed from reference TRBV5-1 and TRBJ1-5, reads KAGVTQTPRYLIKTRGQQVTLSCSPISGHRSVSWYQQTPGQGLQFLFEYFSETQRNKGNFPGRFSGRQFSNSRSEMNVSTLELGDSALYLCASSRTGTSNQPQHFGDGTRLSIL.

The chain combines TRBV7-2 with TRBJ2-5, with 7 nucleotides matching TRBD2. CDR1 is SGHTA and CDR2 is FQGNSA in the germline V gene. The CDR3 has 17 residues. V trimming: 3 bases; J trimming: 5 bases; junction bases outside the gene matches: 15. CDR3 region: CASSLSLGRGGVETQYF. The CDR3 DNA reads TGTGCCAGCAGCTTGTCATTAGGGAGGGGAGGGGTGGAGACCCAGTACTTC.

This clone was detected a few times. This CDR3 reads CASSLTPEETQYF. CDR3 nucleotides: TGCGCCAGCAGCCTGACTCCTGAAGAGACCCAGTACTTC. This chain connects TRBV5-1 to TRBJ2-5, with no clear D. V lost 4 bases and J 3 bases, leaving 10 bases between the germline ends. In germline, CDR1 is SGHRS, CDR2 YFSETQ. CDR3 size: 13 residues.

This clone was observed a handful of times. This chain uses TRBV14 with TRBJ2-5, with D perhaps assigned TRBD1 or TRBD2 (7 bases each). This CDR3 is 17 amino acids long. V shed 6 bases and J shed 4 bases, with 24 bases lying between them. Germline V gene lookup returns CDR1 SGHDN and CDR2 FVKESK. The CDR3 is CASSQRGGGLATETQYF. The CDR3 DNA follows: TGTGCCAGCAGTCAGCGGGGAGGGGGCCTTGCCACAGAGACCCAGTACTTC.

The table lists this clone with a few counts. The rearrangement links TRBV5-1 to TRBJ2-1, with 10 positions matching TRBD2. V was clipped by 1 base and J by 7 bases; unmatched bases: 5. Germline lookup yields CDR1 SGHRS and CDR2 YFSETQ. CDR3 length equals 15 residues. For the CDR3, the DNA is TGCGCCAGCAGCTTGATGACTAGCGGGCATAATGAGCAGTTCTTC. Translated: CASSLMTSGHNEQFF.

V gene TRBV7-9 combines with J gene TRBJ2-2; TRBD1 aligns across 9 bases. Germline-derived CDR1 and CDR2 are SEHNR and FQNEAQ (reference sequence). The CDR3 runs 15 residues. V shed 6 bases, J shed 5 bases, and the junction held 7 bases outside the gene matches. CDR3 DNA sequence: TGTGCCAGCAGTCCCGGGACAGGGAAAACCGGGGAGCTGTTTTTT. This sequence encodes CASSPGTGKTGELFF.